The table lists the clone carrying this T cell receptor beta chain with a count of one. Its cognate antigen is unknown. Blood sampling took place at baseline, cycle 4 day 1, and cycle 7 day 1. The data belong to a study of OX40 agonist ivuxolimab in advanced cancers. The wider study: Every 2 weeks, patients got intravenous ivuxolimab at one of six dose levels (0.01-10 mg/kg). Three patients, one with hepatocellular carcinoma and two with cutaneous melanoma, responded partially. Study-level points and caveats: Circulating CD4+ and CD8+ T cells showed clonal expansion by week 6 at 0.1 to 3.0 mg/kg.

From germline, CDR1 is SEHNR and CDR2 FQNEAQ (reference sequence). The CDR3 is made up of 16 amino acids. V was pared by 5 bases and J by 2 bases, with 16 bases between. Repertoires were generated with immunoSEQ multiplex PCR, while TCRdb's copy carries only in-frame clones and drops some. Among 62,000 or so clones listed, 86% were seen once. The TCR was taken from an adult with an advanced solid tumor such as melanoma, head and neck, liver or kidney cancer. The sequencing used CD4+ or CD8+ T cells sorted from blood, collected in a trial of the OX40 agonist ivuxolimab. The chain links TRBV7-9 to TRBJ1-5; D might be TRBD1 (6 bases). Written as DNA, the CDR3 is TGTGCCAGCAGCCTAGATGGGGGCTCGGGCAATCAGCCCCAGCATTTT. Protein sequence: CASSLDGGSGNQPQHF.